The present TCR beta chain was sequenced within a study of T-cell memory formation after mild COVID-19 (dated by TCRdb to the early 2020s). General notes on the study: Most TCR sequence clusters were specific to one of the two donors. Longitudinal TCRalpha and TCRbeta repertoire sequencing tracked T-cell clones expanding and contracting after mild COVID-19 in a couple of donors. Two young, previously healthy adult volunteers, one female and one male, were included in the cohort. The investigation overall reported the following: SARS-CoV-2 specificity was not confirmed for the second-wave clones peaking on day 37. Contracting CD4+ clones appeared mostly in the CM and EM memory subsets, whereas CD8+ clones were enriched in EMRA. From day 15 to 85, contracting clones showed balanced CD4/CD8 phenotypes, whereas a second wave of clones that expanded from day 15 to 37 leaned towards CD4+. The study covered only a couple of mild cases, and larger cohorts including severe cases with pre-infection samples were considered necessary. Some responding clones were found in pre-infection memory, which suggests that pre-existing cross-reactive memory T cells took part in the SARS-CoV-2 response.

Ficoll-Paque density gradient centrifugation was the method used to isolate PBMCs. Instrument used: Illumina NovaSeq 6000. cDNA libraries for TCRalpha and TCRbeta were prepared by 5'RACE using constant-segment primers, with sample barcodes and unique molecular identifiers added. Trizol reagent was used to extract RNA from every sample. Library amplification was performed in two PCR steps, and a second sample barcode and Illumina TruSeq adapters were introduced in the second step. The libraries were sequenced on an Illumina NovaSeq using 2 x 150 bp paired-end reads. The published analysis was carried out like this. Demultiplexing of reads and collapsing into UMI-guided consensus sequences were performed with migec v1.2.7. Using mixcr v2.1.11, UMI consensuses were aligned to TRA and TRB V and J templates and then assembled into clonotypes. A clonotype was counted as expanded or contracted only when both edgeR and NoisET called the clonotype significant, with the noise models trained on biological replicates. edgeR calls used a false discovery rate-adjusted p below 0.01 and a log2 fold-change threshold of 1. As an exploratory analysis of dynamics, max-normalized trajectories of the 1000 most abundant clonotypes were examined with PCA combined with hierarchical clustering. Separately sequenced CD4+ and CD8+ repertoires were used to assign the CD4 or CD8 phenotype of responding clones. Through fastp at Q25 and MiXCR, TCRdb rebuilt clones from the public reads, retaining in-frame beta chains. Every entry covers one CDR3 protein and lists the most common genes and DNA from its rows. In this record, the V and J calls reflect TCRdb's handling and not the investigators' own analysis. Here the sample has fewer than 650,000 distinct CDR3 sequences; roughly a fifth occur a single time. The ten top clones hold roughly 9.1% of the sample.

This clonotype was counted only a few times. It has no known antigen specificity. Base qualities are missing; no much larger clone stands one base away. From the germline V gene, CDR1 is SGHRS and CDR2 is YFSETQ. V trim: 4 bases; J trim: 7 bases; unmatched bases: 11. The CDR3 numbers 14 residues from cysteine through phenylalanine. The retained sequence is limited to the CDR3, 42 bases, with the frame set at the first base. The V gene is TRBV5-1 and the J gene is TRBJ2-7; 7 central nucleotides agree with TRBD1. The sample consisted of PBMCs or a T cell subset sorted from them (not recorded which). This TCR derives from an adult woman who had mild COVID-19 (a few samples of this study predate the infection). The sample titles of this study are shuffled in the database, so cell type and time point are left out; the donor was told from shared clones. The DNA sequence is TGCGCCAGCAGCCCCCAGGGACAGTCGAGGGAGCAGTACTTC. Its protein reads: CASSPQGQSREQYF.